Following are 3 T cell receptor beta chains from one sample sequenced in a study of Graves' ophthalmopathy and Graves' hyperthyroidism. Amplification targeted the TCR beta CDR3 regions, with RNA transcripts as the source material. HTBI-primed first-round RT-PCR preceded second-round multiplex PCR. TCRdb re-called the multiplex PCR reads through MiXCR, storing one row per CDR3 protein. The sample lists some 410,000 distinct CDR3 sequences, around 20% seen once, with around 3.2% in the top ten. The sequenced material came from peripheral blood. Every receptor here comes from a woman aged 18-30 years with stable Graves' hyperthyroidism.

As to this clonotype: The junction shows a germline mismatch at one end, possibly a read error. The rearrangement uses TRBV2 and TRBJ2-2; 7 nucleotides line up with TRBD2. Germline V lookup: CDR1 SNHLY, CDR2 FYNNEI. The CDR3 covers 15 residues. The CDR3 reads CASNSAGVYTGELFF. CDR3 coding DNA: TGTGCAAGCAACTCGGCGGGAGTATATACCGGGGAGCTGTTTTTT.

The V call is TRBV6-1, the J call TRBJ2-7; 10 nucleotides line up with TRBD2. Per germline, CDR1 MNHNS and CDR2 SASEGT. This CDR3 spans 15 amino acids. With 0 bases clipped from V and 6 bases from J, the junction kept 5 bases outside the gene matches. In DNA form, the CDR3 reads TGTGCCAGCAGTGAAGCCTTAGCGGGGGGATTCGAGCAGTACTTC. Translation gives CASSEALAGGFEQYF.

The chain carries TRBV7-8 and TRBJ1-6, with 8 bases that match TRBD1. Germline CDR1 and CDR2: SGHVS and FQNEAQ. The V gene end was trimmed by 5 bases and the J gene end by 10 bases; junction bases not matched to a gene: 13. This CDR3 spans 16 amino acids. The CDR3 DNA reads as TGTGCCAGCAGCCCAACAGGACAGGGTAGTTACTCACCCCTCCACTTT. As protein: CASSPTGQGSYSPLHF.